This TCR beta chain is from a study of CD8+ T cells in alopecia areata. General study findings and limits: A large proportion of expanded lesional clones were detected persisting in scalp and blood during tofacitinib.

After isolation, RNA underwent reverse transcription to generate cDNA as the sequencing template. Measured with immunoSEQ multiplex PCR; TCRdb has only the in-frame clones, and not every one. The sample carries more than 95,000 clones, around 63% recorded once. The treatment denotes: oral pan-JAK inhibitor, 5-10 mg twice daily. Collection of lesional scalp punch biopsies and peripheral blood was performed in alopecia areata patients. Trimming cost V 2 bases and J 6 bases, with 10 bases left between them. This CDR3 region has 13 residues. The V gene's germline CDR1 is MGHRA and CDR2 YSYEKL. In regard to this clone: The antigen remains unidentified.

The rearrangement links TRBV4-1 to TRBJ1-2, with D unresolved. The source was CD4+ T cells sorted from blood, collected at week 4, from a patient treated with tofacitinib. The sequence came from a human donor with alopecia areata. The CDR3 nucleotides are TGCGCCAGCAGCCAAAATCGGGCTGATGGCTACACCTTC. This sequence encodes CASSQNRADGYTF.